The 8 T cell receptor beta chains given below trace back to one sample, sequenced in a study of cytomegalovirus exposure and HLA in healthy donors. Method: immunoSEQ multiplex PCR; TCRdb's copy keeps in-frame clones and lacks some. The data contain roughly 120,000 clones, 86% of them singletons. The sample consisted of PBMCs. Receptors were obtained from a young man in good health and CMV-seronegative.

The chain is built from TRBV29-1 and TRBJ1-3; D perhaps matches TRBD1 (6 bases). V shed 4 bases and J shed 1 base, with 8 bases lying between them. Germline CDR1 reads SQVTM; CDR2 reads ANQGSEA. The CDR3 extends over 13 amino acids. CDR3 sequence (DNA): TGCAGCGTTGGTCAGGGGTCTGGAAACACCATATATTTT. The encoded protein is CSVGQGSGNTIYF.

This chain links TRBV5-4 with TRBJ2-3, with 8 bases fitting TRBD1. Trimming at V came to 4 bases and at J to 4 bases, leaving 8 bases not matched to a gene. The germline gives CDR1 SGHNT, CDR2 YYREEE (reference sequence). CDR3 length: 15 amino acids. The CDR3 reads CASSGTGLTADTQYF. The CDR3 region has the DNA TGTGCCAGCAGCGGGACAGGCCTGACGGCAGATACGCAGTATTTT.

This clone has a handful of counts. The rearrangement uses TRBV7-9 and TRBJ2-2, with 7 bases lining up with TRBD1. Germline V CDR1 and CDR2: SEHNR, FQNEAQ (reference sequence). Unmatched junction bases numbered 12, after V lost 6 bases and J lost 11 bases. This CDR3 is 14 amino acids long. The CDR3 nucleotides read TGTGCCAGCAGGGAACAGGGGCGAGGTGGTGAGCTGTTTTTT. Translated, it gives CASREQGRGGELFF. Based on the CDR3 plus reference TRBV7-9 and TRBJ2-2, the full variable domain is DTGVSQNPRHKITKRGQNVTFRCDPISEHNRLYWYRQTLGQGPEFLTYFQNEAQLEKSRLLSDRFSAERPKGSFSTLEIQRTEQGDSAMYLCASREQGRGGELFFGEGSRLTVL.

This clone was counted a single time. This sequence joins TRBV5-1 and TRBJ2-3, with a possible D match to TRBD1 (6 bases). Trimming took off 4 bases at V and 4 bases at J, with 13 bases between the two ends. This CDR3 has 14 amino acids. Germline-derived CDR1 and CDR2 are SGHRS and YFSETQ. CDR3 coding DNA: TGCGCCAGCAGCCCTCCCCGACAGGCAGATACGCAGTATTTT. This translates into CASSPPRQADTQYF.

J is TRBJ1-2 and V is TRBV15; 10 nucleotides match TRBD1. CDR3 size: 16 residues. V trimming: 2 bases; J trimming: 3 bases; junction bases outside the gene matches: 6. Germline values: CDR1 LNHNV, CDR2 YYDKDF (reference sequence). CDR3 in DNA: TGTGCCACCAGCAGACACACTGGACAGGGGGACTATGGCTACACCTTC. Its translation is CATSRHTGQGDYGYTF.

This chain links TRBV19 with TRBJ2-1, with D hard to call. Looked up from germline, CDR1 is LNHDA and CDR2 is SQIVND (reference sequence). CDR3 length equals 13 residues. V dropped 5 bases and J dropped 7 bases, with 12 bases sitting between them. In DNA form, the CDR3 reads TGTGCCAGTAGTCCGGGTCCTGGGAATGAGCAGTTCTTC. The encoded protein is CASSPGPGNEQFF.

The CDR3, as DNA: TGCAGCGTTGGGGGACAGGGTTTGTTGGGCAAAAACATTCAGTACTTC. Amino acid sequence: CSVGGQGLLGKNIQYF. The chain carries TRBV29-1 and TRBJ2-4, with TRBD1 identical over 9 bases. The CDR3 is 16 residues long. Germline values: CDR1 SQVTM, CDR2 ANQGSEA. V gave up 4 bases and J gave up 3 bases; unmatched junction bases: 10.

The chain links TRBV11-1 to TRBJ2-3, with 7 bases aligning to TRBD1. Germline-derived CDR1 and CDR2 are SGHAT and FQDESV (reference sequence). Losses at the gene ends were 4 bases for V and 3 bases for J; bases not matched to a gene: 7. The CDR3 has 15 amino acids. Here the CDR3 reads CASSSQGRETDTQYF. The DNA for the CDR3 is TGTGCCAGCAGCTCACAGGGGAGAGAAACAGATACGCAGTATTTT. Full variable domain (missing parts from reference TRBV11-1 and TRBJ2-3): EAEVAQSPRYKITEKSQAVAFWCDPISGHATLYWYRQILGQGPELLVQFQDESVVDDSQLPKDRFSAERLKGVDSTLKIQPAELGDSAMYLCASSSQGRETDTQYFGPGTRLTVL.